The 11 T cell receptor beta chains in this list originate from one sample, sequenced in a study of blood T cells in healthy people across ages. Using a J-beta primer mix together with a sample-barcoded 5' primer, a second PCR was run for about 6 to 12 cycles. TCRdb processed the 5' RACE reads anew with MiXCR; each CDR3 protein has one entry. Here the sample spans about 1.7 million distinct CDR3 sequences, about 30% being singletons. Sequencing was done on a sample of blood. These receptors originate from a woman in her 30s in good health.

This clonotype was found many times. The J gene is TRBJ1-2, the V gene TRBV7-9; no clear D. This CDR3 region has 14 residues. Between the trimmed V and J ends, which lost 6 bases and 0 bases, there was a span of 11 bases. Per the germline V gene, CDR1 is SEHNR and CDR2 is FQNEAQ (reference sequence). The DNA for the CDR3 is TGTGCCAGCAGTTACTCCGGGGCTAACTATGGCTACACCTTC. It specifies CASSYSGANYGYTF.

This clonotype came up a few times. The chain employs TRBV7-6 and TRBJ1-2; TRBD1 matches 10 bases. CDR1 is SGHVS, CDR2 FNYEAQ, per germline. With V trimmed by 5 bases and J by 4 bases, 7 bases remained unmatched. The length of the CDR3 is 15 residues. The CDR3 DNA follows: TGTGCCAGCAGCCCCAGACAGGGGGCTAGCTATGGCTACACCTTC. Its protein product is CASSPRQGASYGYTF.

The chain links TRBV7-2 to TRBJ2-1; D gene unclear. V shed 0 bases and J shed 13 bases, with 10 bases lying between them. The CDR3 covers 12 residues. In germline, CDR1 is SGHTA, CDR2 FQGNSA. The CDR3 coding sequence is TGTGCCAGCAGCTTAGCTAGAAGCGTTCAGTTCTTC. Amino acids: CASSLARSVQFF.

The V call is TRBV7-2, the J call TRBJ1-2; D is uncertain. Germline V gives CDR1 SGHTA, CDR2 FQGNSA. V lost 5 bases, J lost 3 bases, and 10 bases lay in between. CDR3 size: 13 residues. The CDR3 spells CASSPQQDYGYTF. The CDR3 bases are TGTGCCAGCAGCCCCCAGCAGGACTATGGCTACACCTTC.

Concerning this clonotype itself: This could be a read error, since a much larger clone is one nucleotide away. The chain links TRBV29-1 to TRBJ2-1; 8 bases map to TRBD2. J lost 9 bases, V lost 4 bases, and 17 bases had no gene match. Germline CDR1 SQVTM, CDR2 ANQGSEA. The CDR3 sequence is 16 residues long. This chain's CDR3 is CSVVILSGRIGSEQFF. The CDR3 DNA reads as TGCAGCGTTGTGATCCTAAGCGGGAGAATAGGCAGTGAGCAGTTCTTC.

The chain uses TRBV15 and TRBJ2-6; the D is unclear. The germline gives CDR1 LNHNV, CDR2 YYDKDF (reference sequence). CDR3 length equals 14 residues. Trimming left V 4 bases short and J 1 base short, with 5 bases between. CDR3 region: CATSKRSGANVLTF. Written as DNA, the CDR3 is TGTGCCACCAGCAAACGGTCTGGGGCCAACGTCCTGACTTTC.

This rearrangement joins TRBV2 to TRBJ1-5; possibly TRBD1 for D (5 bases). V was trimmed by 3 bases and J by 5 bases, leaving 11 bases between them. Germline CDR1 and CDR2: SNHLY and FYNNEI. There are 14 residues in the CDR3. CDR3 coding DNA: TGTGCCAGCAGTGACGGGGGGGGGTATCAGCCCCAGCATTTT. Translated: CASSDGGGYQPQHF.

The rearrangement links TRBV7-2 to TRBJ2-1; weak D call: TRBD2 (6 bases). This CDR3 is built from 16 residues. The V and J ends lost 3 bases and 3 bases respectively, with 15 bases between them. Germline lookup yields CDR1 SGHTA and CDR2 FQGNSA. The CDR3 loop is CASSLTSILNYNEQFF. The CDR3 coding sequence is TGTGCCAGCAGCTTGACTAGTATCCTGAACTACAATGAGCAGTTCTTC.

This clonotype has a count of ten or more. The chain couples TRBV18 to TRBJ1-2, with D unresolved. Per germline, CDR1 KGHSH and CDR2 LQKENI. This CDR3 comprises 13 residues. The V end lost 0 bases, the J end lost 5 bases, and 7 bases lay between the germline ends. Here the CDR3 DNA reads TGTGCCAGCTCACCACCGGATCTATATGGCTACACCTTC. Its translation: CASSPPDLYGYTF.

This clonotype appeared once. A much larger clonotype is one base distant, so this may be a read error. This chain uses TRBV20-1 with TRBJ2-7; the D is unclear. This CDR3 has 13 residues. Germline lookup yields CDR1 DFQATT and CDR2 SNEGSKA (reference sequence). The CDR3 DNA follows: TGCAGTGCTAGGTCTCCCCCATCCTACGCGCAGTACTTC. Translated, it gives CSARSPPSYAQYF.

The gene calls are TRBV2 and TRBJ2-3, with unresolved D. The CDR3 covers 12 residues. V lost 8 bases and J 5 bases, leaving 11 bases between the germline ends. Germline V gene data show CDR1 as SNHLY and CDR2 as FYNNEI. CDR3 sequence reads: CASGRSVDTQYF. The CDR3 DNA reads as TGTGCCAGCGGGCGGAGTGTAGATACGCAGTATTTT. Full variable domain (remainder filled in from reference TRBV2 and TRBJ2-3): EPEVTQTPSHQVTQMGQEVILRCVPISNHLYFYWYRQILGQKVEFLVSFYNNEISEKSEIFDDQFSVERPDGSNFTLKIRSTKLEDSAMYFCASGRSVDTQYFGPGTRLTVL.